This T cell receptor (beta chain) was recorded in a study of Ad26.COV2.S vaccination and SARS-CoV-2 variants. Comments on this clone: Its antigen is as yet unknown.

Sequencing used immunoSEQ multiplex PCR; TCRdb keeps in-frame clones, though not all of them. The table lists about 350,000 clones, about 91% of them singletons, with 3.9% in the top ten. Broader study findings: Vaccinated and placebo-treated recipients had similar non-spike TCR breadth.

Trimming removed 1 base at V and 1 base at J, with 23 bases between. CDR3 length equals 20 residues. Germline values: CDR1 LNHDA, CDR2 SQIVND (reference sequence). This rearrangement joins TRBV19 to TRBJ2-1; tentatively, D is TRBD2 (7 bases). The receptor comes from a human donor who had recovered from COVID-19. This specimen consisted of peripheral blood, obtained after recovery from COVID-19. In DNA form, the CDR3 reads TGTGCCAGTAGTATAGGACTAGCCGGCCCGGGGGGCTGGTCCTACAATGAGCAGTTCTTC. As protein: CASSIGLAGPGGWSYNEQFF.